This TCR beta chain stems from a study of blood T cell repertoires in COVID-19. As for the study in general: The United States, Italy and Spain provided the acute and convalescent COVID-19 samples.

Participant age was about 18 to 100 years, and participants resided in roughly 24 US areas. A COVID-19 case was met by exposed participants within 2 weeks before study entry. The germline V gene has CDR1 SGHRS and CDR2 YFSETQ. The CDR3 has 17 residues. Trimming removed 0 bases from V and 0 bases from J, with 15 bases in between. Original analysis: The assay estimated nucleated cells by amplifying reference gene primers. Data came from immunoSEQ multiplex PCR; TCRdb stores just in-frame clones and leaves some out. V and J calls and clone size are given by that table; D and trimming were obtained from the DNA. The sample yields approximately 150,000 clones, roughly 88% seen once.

The rearrangement joins TRBV5-1 to TRBJ1-1; D might be TRBD1 (6 bases). This TCR derives from an older man who had been exposed to COVID-19. Sequencing used PBMCs or T cells enriched from blood (not recorded which). The CDR3, as DNA: TGCGCCAGCAGCTTGGAGACAGGATATTCTATGAACACTGAAGCTTTCTTT. Protein: CASSLETGYSMNTEAFF. The variable domain in full, with the rest retrieved from reference TRBV5-1 and TRBJ1-1, is KAGVTQTPRYLIKTRGQQVTLSCSPISGHRSVSWYQQTPGQGLQFLFEYFSETQRNKGNFPGRFSGRQFSNSRSEMNVSTLELGDSALYLCASSLETGYSMNTEAFFGQGTRLTVV.